The 21 T cell receptor beta chains in this list originate from one sample, sequenced in a study of beta chain features in type 1 diabetes. Notes on the study in general: Among patients with Type 1 diabetes, TCRB CDR3s were moderately but significantly shorter in every one of the four CD4+ subsets.

cDNA synthesis used the whole RNA isolate, giving expressed TCRB sequences. Profiled with immunoSEQ multiplex PCR; TCRdb holds only in-frame clones, not every one. The sample has approximately 730,000 clones; 13% are singletons. These receptors are not linked to any known antigen. The sequenced sample was naive CD4+ T cells from blood. The receptors come from a man between 18 and 35 years old with type 1 diabetes.

In this sample, this clone turned up once. The chain is built from TRBV2 and TRBJ2-5; the D gene is possibly TRBD2 (5 bases). The germline gives CDR1 SNHLY, CDR2 FYNNEI. This CDR3 contains 16 residues. V lost 0 bases, J lost 1 base, and 12 bases lay in between. CDR3: CASSEAPAGSQETQYF. The CDR3 DNA is TGTGCCAGCAGTGAAGCGCCGGCGGGCAGCCAAGAGACCCAGTACTTC.

The rearrangement uses TRBV4-1 and TRBJ2-3, with 8 bases lining up with TRBD1. V lost 3 bases to trimming and J lost 5 bases; unmatched junction nucleotides: 16. The CDR3 totals 18 residues. Germline CDR1 is MGHRA and CDR2 is YSYEKL. CDR3 sequence reads: CASSHTGWAGGLRDTQYF. CDR3 coding DNA: TGCGCCAGCAGCCACACGGGGTGGGCAGGGGGCCTTCGAGATACGCAGTATTTT.

This clone was counted a few times. The chain carries TRBV29-1 and TRBJ2-3, with D hard to call. The ends were cut back, 5 bases at V and 2 bases at J, with 11 bases in the middle. The germline CDR1 and CDR2 sequences are SQVTM and ANQGSEA. This CDR3 has 13 amino acids. This chain's CDR3 is CSVRDGLTDTQYF. DNA for the CDR3: TGCAGCGTTCGCGACGGGCTCACAGATACGCAGTATTTT.

This clone was counted a few times. The chain carries TRBV6-5 and TRBJ2-7, with 9 bases fitting TRBD1. CDR3 length: 16 residues. The germline gives CDR1 MNHEY, CDR2 SVGAGI. V trimming: 0 bases; J trimming: 1 base; junction bases outside the gene matches: 4. The CDR3 DNA reads TGTGCCAGCAGTTACTCCGGGACAGGGCCGTCCTACGAGCAGTACTTC. Residues: CASSYSGTGPSYEQYF.

There are a few counts of this clone. V and J are TRBV4-1 and TRBJ1-5; D is possibly TRBD1 (6 bases). This CDR3 is 17 amino acids long. Per germline, CDR1 MGHRA and CDR2 YSYEKL. The V end lost 0 bases, the J end lost 5 bases, and 17 bases lay between the germline ends. This chain's CDR3 is CASSQDRAIQGYQPQHF. Written as DNA, the CDR3 is TGCGCCAGCAGCCAAGATAGGGCAATCCAGGGGTATCAGCCCCAGCATTTT.

The genes are TRBV30 and TRBJ1-1; possible D gene TRBD1, 5 bases. The CDR3 loop spans 13 amino acids. V was trimmed by 0 bases and J by 3 bases, leaving 8 bases between them. CDR1 and CDR2 (germline): GTSNPN, SVGIG (reference sequence). In DNA, the CDR3 is TGTGCCTGGAGTGTGCAGGGACACACTGAAGCTTTCTTT. It translates to CAWSVQGHTEAFF. The complete variable domain, with remaining parts taken from reference TRBV30 and TRBJ1-1, reads SQTIHQWPATLVQPVGSPLSLECTVEGTSNPNLYWYRQAAGRGLQLLFYSVGIGQISSEVPQNLSASRPQDRQFILSSKKLLLSDSGFYLCAWSVQGHTEAFFGQGTRLTVV.

V gene TRBV5-6 combines with J gene TRBJ1-6, with 8 bases matching TRBD1. This CDR3 is 16 amino acids long. The junction had 15 bases not matched to a gene; V was cut back by 9 bases and J by 7 bases. Per germline, CDR1 SGHDT and CDR2 YYEEEE. The chain's CDR3 is CATGQGLRDSNSPLHF. DNA for the CDR3: TGTGCCACCGGACAGGGCCTGCGGGATTCGAATTCACCCCTCCACTTT. Full variable domain (remainder filled in from reference TRBV5-6 and TRBJ1-6): DAGVTQSPTHLIKTRGQQVTLRCSPKSGHDTVSWYQQALGQGPQFIFQYYEEEERQRGNFPDRFSGHQFPNYSSELNVNALLLGDSALYLCATGQGLRDSNSPLHFGNGTRLTVT.

This clone has a single count. The CDR3 is CAIKNRGDTEAFF. Written as DNA, the CDR3 is TGTGCCATCAAAAATCGGGGGGACACTGAAGCTTTCTTT. The gene calls are TRBV10-3 and TRBJ1-1; TRBD1 might be the D (5 bases). Germline loops: CDR1 ENHRY, CDR2 SYGVKD. V lost 7 bases and J 3 bases, leaving 12 bases between the germline ends. This CDR3 contains 13 residues.

V is TRBV15 and J is TRBJ1-5; TRBD1 matches 7 bases. With V trimmed by 1 base and J by 6 bases, 9 bases remained unmatched. Germline assignment: CDR1 LNHNV and CDR2 YYDKDF (reference sequence). The CDR3 runs to 16 residues. CDR3 amino acids: CATSRVYLTGVQPQHF. The CDR3 nucleotides read TGTGCCACCAGCAGAGTCTATCTAACAGGGGTTCAGCCCCAGCATTTT.

This clone was detected only a few times. The rearrangement links TRBV6-1 to TRBJ2-5; 9 nucleotides agree with TRBD2. Germline CDR1 MNHNS, CDR2 SASEGT. This CDR3 region has 15 residues. The V and J ends lost 5 bases and 2 bases, in that order; junction bases with no gene match: 6. The CDR3 is CASSPRLAGQETQYF. The CDR3 region has the DNA TGTGCCAGCAGTCCCCGCCTAGCGGGGCAAGAGACCCAGTACTTC.

This clone occurred a few times. The chain has TRBV9 and TRBJ1-1; D is unclear. Trimming cost V 0 bases and J 1 base, with 7 bases left between them. Germline V lookup: CDR1 SGDLS, CDR2 YYNGEE. The CDR3 is 14 residues long. The CDR3: CASSVVAANTEAFF. CDR3 sequence (DNA): TGTGCCAGCAGCGTAGTGGCAGCGAACACTGAAGCTTTCTTT.

This clone turned up a few times. The chain couples TRBV5-1 to TRBJ2-7; 10 positions match TRBD1. J lost 1 base, V lost 4 bases, and 8 bases had no gene match. The CDR3 has 16 residues. In germline, CDR1 is SGHRS, CDR2 YFSETQ. The CDR3 loop reads CASSARGQGTSYEQYF. CDR3 nucleotides: TGCGCCAGCAGCGCCCGGGGACAGGGGACGTCCTACGAGCAGTACTTC.

The table lists this clone with a few counts. Other DNA sequences of this sample code for an identical CDR3. V usage is TRBV29-1 and J usage is TRBJ1-2, with 8 bases lining up with TRBD1. Germline V gene sequence: CDR1 SQVTM, CDR2 ANQGSEA. J gave up 4 bases and V 5 bases, and 9 bases lay outside the gene matches. The CDR3 is 14 amino acids. For the CDR3, the DNA is TGCAGCGTTTCCCGACAGGGGCCTCCCTATGGCTACACCTTC. It specifies CSVSRQGPPYGYTF.

This clone was seen a few times. The J gene is TRBJ1-2, the V gene TRBV10-2; 8 bases map to TRBD1. The CDR3 is 13 residues long. Germline V gene data show CDR1 as WSHSY and CDR2 as SAAADI. J gave up 6 bases and V 6 bases, and 6 bases lay outside the gene matches. The CDR3 is CASRRDRIDGYTF. CDR3 nucleotide sequence: TGCGCCAGCAGAAGGGACAGGATCGATGGCTACACCTTC.

J is TRBJ2-3 and V is TRBV18; 7 bases fit TRBD1. Per germline, CDR1 KGHSH and CDR2 LQKENI. V dropped 5 bases and J dropped 0; count of bases not matched to a gene: 5. The CDR3 contains 15 residues. In DNA, the CDR3 is TGTGCCAGCTCAGCAGACAGGGCGAGCACAGATACGCAGTATTTT. Its protein is CASSADRASTDTQYF.

CDR3: CASSLDRGQETQYF. The CDR3 nucleotides read TGTGCCAGCAGTTTGGACAGGGGACAAGAGACCCAGTACTTC. The chain employs TRBV27 and TRBJ2-5; 9 bases line up with TRBD1. This CDR3 has 14 amino acids. Germline values: CDR1 MNHEY, CDR2 SMNVEV (reference sequence). The junction had 1 base not matched to a gene; V was cut back by 3 bases and J by 2 bases.

The chain recombines TRBV5-4 with TRBJ1-4; a possible D gene is TRBD1 (5 bases). Trimming stripped 4 bases from V and 5 bases from J, with 27 bases between. Germline assignment: CDR1 SGHNT and CDR2 YYREEE (reference sequence). The CDR3 has 19 amino acids. The CDR3 nucleotides are TGTGCCAGCAGCCAGATACCGGGACCCAACGTCCCGCGAAATGAAAAACTGTTTTTT. Translated: CASSQIPGPNVPRNEKLFF.

The J gene is TRBJ2-3, the V gene TRBV14, with 9 nucleotides matching TRBD1. Germline lookup yields CDR1 SGHDN and CDR2 FVKESK. CDR3 length equals 17 residues. Trimming removed 6 bases from V and 2 bases from J; junction bases left unmatched: 12. The CDR3 DNA follows: TGTGCCAGCAGACGAACACAGGGGGCTGCTCTCACAGATACGCAGTATTTT. Translated, it gives CASRRTQGAALTDTQYF.

V gene TRBV6-1 combines with J gene TRBJ2-7; no clear D gene. Germline lookup yields CDR1 MNHNS and CDR2 SASEGT. The V end lost 2 bases, the J end lost 4 bases, and 15 bases lay between the germline ends. The CDR3 totals 15 residues. This CDR3 reads CASSEKPGKGYEQYF. In DNA, the CDR3 is TGTGCCAGCAGTGAAAAGCCAGGAAAGGGATACGAGCAGTACTTC.

The gene calls are TRBV27 and TRBJ1-4; 9 positions match TRBD1. The germline CDR1 and CDR2 sequences are MNHEY and SMNVEV (reference sequence). The CDR3 loop spans 16 amino acids. J lost 8 bases, V lost 5 bases, and 12 bases had no gene match. The CDR3 loop reads CASSQWGDRVDEKLFF. The CDR3, as DNA: TGTGCCAGCAGTCAATGGGGGGACAGGGTGGACGAAAAACTGTTTTTT.

A word on this clone: Additional DNA sequences in this sample encode the identical CDR3. The rearrangement uses TRBV18 and TRBJ1-5; TRBD1 is a possible D gene (5 bases). Germline values: CDR1 KGHSH, CDR2 LQKENI. The CDR3 has 12 residues. The V end was cut by 6 bases, the J end by 7 bases, with 10 bases between. In nucleotides, the CDR3 is TGTGCCAGCTCGCCCGGGGGGCAGCCCCAGCATTTT. Translating gives CASSPGGQPQHF.